These 9 T cell receptor beta chains came from one sample sequenced in a study of vaccination and CD4 T cells after COVID-19. These receptors' targets are unknown. Sequencing of DNA taken from cultured CD4+ T cells relied on the Oncomine TCR Beta short-read assay. TCRdb fed the PCR reads into MiXCR, producing one record per CDR3 protein. The sample shows about 14,000 distinct CDR3 sequences, about 30% of them seen only once. The treatment was: roughly ten-day PBMC culture with coronavirus spike peptide pools or control peptides (ViraFEST assay). The sequences come from CD4+ T cells from blood, cultured in vitro, collected after SARS-CoV-2 vaccination. These receptors all stem from a human donor who had recovered from COVID-19.

The CDR3 nucleotides are TGCAGTGCTAGATCGGGGGGAGCGACCTACGAGCAGTACTTC. Its protein product is CSARSGGATYEQYF. This sequence joins TRBV20-1 and TRBJ2-7; the match to TRBD2 covers 7 bases. Germline-derived CDR1 and CDR2 are DFQATT and SNEGSKA (reference sequence). The CDR3 spans 14 residues. J gave up 2 bases and V 2 bases, and 6 bases lay outside the gene matches.

This clonotype was recorded once. The chain joins TRBV4-2 to TRBJ2-7; D is unresolved. Deletions cut 1 base from V and 0 bases from J, with 10 bases between. CDR1 and CDR2 (germline): LGHNA, YNFKEQ. The CDR3 runs 15 residues. This CDR3 is CASSQVGFSSYEQYF. The CDR3 region has the DNA TGTGCCAGCAGCCAAGTAGGGTTTTCCTCCTACGAGCAGTACTTC.

Concerning this clonotype: The DNA is left out, because the CDR3 cannot be placed on it with certainty; the CDR3 is given as TCRdb lists it. The genes are TRBV6-1 and TRBJ2-7; no DNA check was done on the table's D call, TRBD1. CDR1 MNHNS and CDR2 SASEGT come from the germline V gene. The CDR3 adds up to 23 amino acids, both ends counted. This CDR3 reads CASRLSGSGANVLTFGAGYEQYF.

This clonotype has more than one count but fewer than ten. CDR3 nucleotide sequence: TGTGCCAGCAGTCCCCTTCGGACAACCACAGATACGCAGTATTTT. Residues: CASSPLRTTTDTQYF. The rearrangement joins TRBV28 to TRBJ2-3; D may be TRBD1 (5 bases). Trimming removed 5 bases from V and 2 bases from J, with 14 bases in between. Germline CDR1 is MDHEN and CDR2 is SYDVKM. The CDR3 length is 15 residues.

The rearrangement links TRBV28 to TRBJ2-3, with 8 bases that match TRBD2. The junction had 11 bases not matched to a gene; V was cut back by 6 bases and J by 6 bases. This CDR3 is built from 15 residues. Germline V lookup: CDR1 MDHEN, CDR2 SYDVKM. CDR3 loop: CASSLSGSLGDTQYF. The DNA for the CDR3 is TGTGCCAGCAGCCTCAGCGGGAGCCTGGGGGATACGCAGTATTTT.

This clonotype was counted a few times. Written as DNA, the CDR3 is TGTGCCAGCAGTTTTGAGGCCCCAGGGGCCGGGGAGCTGTTTTTT. Translation: CASSFEAPGAGELFF. The V call is TRBV27, the J call TRBJ2-2; TRBD1 is a possible D gene (6 bases). V was pared by 3 bases and J by 6 bases, with 14 bases between. The CDR3 has 15 amino acids. CDR1 is MNHEY, CDR2 SMNVEV, per germline (reference sequence).

This clonotype has just a few counts. The chain couples TRBV27 to TRBJ1-6, with D unresolved. Trimming cost V 5 bases and J 7 bases, with 15 bases left between them. The CDR3 extends over 15 amino acids. Germline V CDR1 and CDR2: MNHEY, SMNVEV (reference sequence). The CDR3 nucleotides read TGTGCCAGCAGTCCTAATGGGCTGATGAATTCACCCCTCCACTTT. Translation: CASSPNGLMNSPLHF.

The V and J genes are TRBV28 and TRBJ2-7; D possibly corresponds to TRBD1 (7 bases). Germline V CDR1 and CDR2: MDHEN, SYDVKM. Trimming cost V 5 bases and J 4 bases, with 18 bases left between them. The CDR3 length is 15 residues. CDR3 in amino acids: CASSPRGTAMYEQYF. The DNA of the CDR3 is TGTGCCAGCAGTCCCCGCGGGACAGCTATGTACGAGCAGTACTTC.

V and J are TRBV6-5 and TRBJ2-6; the D gene is possibly TRBD2 (5 bases). Germline assignment: CDR1 MNHEY and CDR2 SVGAGI. The CDR3 is made up of 16 amino acids. V was shortened by 0 bases and J by 2 bases, with 8 bases between the two germline ends. As DNA, the CDR3 is TGTGCCAGCAGTTACTCGCCCGGGGCTGGGGCCAACGTCCTGACTTTC. Translation gives CASSYSPGAGANVLTF.